One TCR beta chain is described in this entry. The antigen remains undetermined. These data belong to a study of cytomegalovirus exposure and HLA in healthy donors. Study-level points and caveats: About 87% or about 30% of the time was how often most TCR beta V segments were productive, according to an earlier analysis.

Primers included in the PCR were 60 Vbeta and 13 Jbeta primers. Data came from immunoSEQ multiplex PCR; TCRdb stores just in-frame clones and leaves some out. The sample has about 160,000 clones; 75% to 85% are singletons. CDR3 length: 14 residues. V was pared by 5 bases and J by 2 bases, with 4 bases of the junction left unmatched. From germline, CDR1 is GTSNPN and CDR2 SVGIG (reference sequence). J is TRBJ1-3 and V is TRBV30, with 9 bases fitting TRBD1. Material: PBMCs. The sequence came from a man aged 45-65 years in good health and CMV-seropositive. Written as DNA, the CDR3 is TGTGCCTGGGCTACAGGGGGCACTGGAAACACCATATATTTT. Amino acid sequence: CAWATGGTGNTIYF.